These 10 T cell receptor beta chains came from one sample sequenced in a study of T-cell reconstitution after alpha-beta-depleted transplantation in children. The TCRbeta library was prepared with unique molecular identifiers. TCRdb analysed the PCR reads with MiXCR anew, one entry per CDR3 protein. The sample contains about 300,000 distinct CDR3 sequences, 10% of which appear only once. The specimen comprised PBMCs, sampled before TCRalphabeta/CD19-depleted stem cell transplant. These TCRs come from a boy under two years old with acute myeloid leukemia, due to receive a stem cell transplant.

This clonotype was seen at least ten times. The chain couples TRBV7-6 to TRBJ2-5, with D possibly TRBD1 on 6 matching bases. The germline V gene has CDR1 SGHVS and CDR2 FNYEAQ. Deletions cut 2 bases from V and 5 bases from J, with 12 bases between. This CDR3 has 14 residues. The CDR3 DNA follows: TGTGCCAGCAGCTTAACAGGGCCTGTGGAGACCCAGTACTTC. Its protein is CASSLTGPVETQYF.

This clonotype has at least ten counts. This chain links TRBV7-2 with TRBJ2-1; D remains ambiguous. The CDR3 totals 13 residues. Germline CDR1 and CDR2: SGHTA and FQGNSA. V was cut by 3 bases and J by 4 bases, with 7 bases left in between. The CDR3 is CASSLIRYNEQFF. The CDR3 coding sequence is TGTGCCAGCAGCTTGATCAGATACAATGAGCAGTTCTTC.

In its sample, this clonotype was seen many times. This rearrangement joins TRBV6-5 to TRBJ2-1, with 11 positions matching TRBD1. CDR3 length equals 15 residues. V lost 5 bases to trimming and J lost 9 bases; unmatched junction nucleotides: 9. Germline V CDR1 and CDR2: MNHEY, SVGAGI. CDR3 sequence: CASSPRTGGKGEQFF. For the CDR3, the DNA is TGTGCCAGCAGTCCAAGGACAGGGGGCAAGGGTGAGCAGTTCTTC.

In this sample, this clonotype turned up a few times. This chain uses TRBV28 with TRBJ1-1; D is undetermined. This CDR3 comprises 15 residues. Trimming removed 5 bases at V and 0 bases at J, with 13 bases between. Germline loops: CDR1 MDHEN, CDR2 SYDVKM. The CDR3 protein is CASSPYRAVNTEAFF. In nucleotides, the CDR3 is TGTGCCAGCAGTCCATATCGGGCGGTGAACACTGAAGCTTTCTTT. Full variable domain (outside the CDR3, taken from reference TRBV28 and TRBJ1-1): DVKVTQSSRYLVKRTGEKVFLECVQDMDHENMFWYRQDPGLGLRLIYFSYDVKMKEKGDIPEGYSVSREKKERFSLILESASTNQTSMYLCASSPYRAVNTEAFFGQGTRLTVV.

This clonotype was seen repeatedly, ten times or more. The V call is TRBV7-9, the J call TRBJ2-3; D is unresolved. The CDR3 is 16 amino acids. Per germline, CDR1 SEHNR and CDR2 FQNEAQ (reference sequence). Trimming shortened V by 2 bases and J by 1 base, and 13 bases separated the two germline ends. The CDR3 protein is CASSLIGDYGTDTQYF. The CDR3 nucleotides read TGTGCCAGCAGCTTAATTGGGGATTATGGCACAGATACGCAGTATTTT.

Ten or more counts support this clonotype. The chain uses TRBV9 and TRBJ2-1, with TRBD2 identical over 13 bases. V was clipped by 0 bases and J by 4 bases; unmatched bases: 4. Germline V gives CDR1 SGDLS, CDR2 YYNGEE. There are 17 residues in the CDR3. CDR3 residues: CASSVGTSGGLYNEQFF. The DNA of the CDR3 is TGTGCCAGCAGCGTAGGGACTAGCGGGGGCCTTTACAATGAGCAGTTCTTC.

This clonotype came up many times. CDR3 nucleotide sequence: TGTGCCAGCAGCCCTGCCGGGGGGCTTAATTCACCCCTCCACTTT. It yields the protein CASSPAGGLNSPLHF. The chain combines TRBV13 with TRBJ1-6; possible D gene TRBD1, 6 bases. Trimming took off 5 bases at V and 6 bases at J, with 14 bases between the two ends. This CDR3 region has 15 residues. From germline, CDR1 is PRHDT and CDR2 FYEKMQ (reference sequence).

The rearrangement links TRBV4-2 to TRBJ1-6; the D is unclear. The ends were cut back, 1 base at V and 7 bases at J, with 11 bases in the middle. This CDR3 has 15 residues. The germline CDR1 and CDR2 sequences are LGHNA and YNFKEQ. The CDR3 region has the DNA TGTGCCAGCAGCCAAGTGATCGAAGGGAATTCACCCCTCCACTTT. This encodes CASSQVIEGNSPLHF.

The V gene is TRBV7-2, the J gene TRBJ1-1; D is uncertain. The CDR3 is made up of 14 amino acids. V was trimmed by 0 bases and J by 1 base, leaving 6 bases between them. Germline V gene data show CDR1 as SGHTA and CDR2 as FQGNSA. The CDR3 reads CASSLAGENTEAFF. CDR3 DNA sequence: TGTGCCAGCAGCTTAGCCGGGGAGAACACTGAAGCTTTCTTT.

This clonotype was seen ten or more times. The chain couples TRBV20-1 to TRBJ2-3, with no clear D. V dropped 6 bases and J dropped 1 base, with 11 bases sitting between them. Germline values: CDR1 DFQATT, CDR2 SNEGSKA (reference sequence). The CDR3 runs to 13 residues. The CDR3 sequence: CSARSAGTDTQYF. In nucleotides, the CDR3 is TGCAGTGCCCGGTCCGCTGGCACAGATACGCAGTATTTT.